Below are 25 T cell receptor beta chains sequenced from a single sample in a study of technical replicates of blood from several donors. Method: immunoSEQ multiplex PCR; TCRdb's copy keeps in-frame clones and lacks some. The sample includes over 70,000 clones, roughly 92% of them seen just once. The sequencing input was T cells isolated from PBMCs. Every receptor here comes from a human donor in good health.

The V call is TRBV5-8, the J call TRBJ1-2, with D possibly being TRBD1 (5 bases). V lost 8 bases and J 8 bases, leaving 19 bases between the germline ends. CDR3 length: 13 residues. Germline CDR1 is SGHTS and CDR2 is YDEGEE. The CDR3 loop is CASYLQATLGYTF. The CDR3 DNA is TGTGCCAGTTACTTACAGGCAACCTTGGGCTACACCTTC.

The rearrangement joins TRBV9 to TRBJ2-1; tentatively, D is TRBD1 (6 bases). Germline V lookup: CDR1 SGDLS, CDR2 YYNGEE. V was cut by 3 bases and J by 4 bases, with 17 bases left in between. The CDR3 has 16 amino acids. The CDR3 loop reads CASSGGPGQIYNEQFF. In DNA, the CDR3 is TGTGCCAGCAGCGGAGGCCCTGGACAGATATACAATGAGCAGTTCTTC. Looking up the rest from reference TRBV9 and TRBJ2-1 gives the full variable domain: DSGVTQTPKHLITATGQRVTLRCSPRSGDLSVYWYQQSLDQGLQFLIQYYNGEERAKGNILERFSAQQFPDLHSELNLSSLELGDSALYFCASSGGPGQIYNEQFFGPGTRLTVL.

The rearrangement joins TRBV6-6 to TRBJ2-1; the match to TRBD2 covers 10 bases. The CDR3 consists of 15 residues. V was clipped by 5 bases and J by 3 bases; unmatched bases: 4. CDR1 and CDR2 from the germline V gene are MNHNY and SVGAGI (reference sequence). CDR3 sequence reads: CASSLAGEVYNEQFF. The CDR3 DNA sequence: TGTGCCAGCAGTCTAGCGGGAGAGGTCTACAATGAGCAGTTCTTC.

This chain uses TRBV28 with TRBJ1-2; 7 bases fit TRBD1. The CDR3 is 14 amino acids. Trimming removed 7 bases from V and 7 bases from J; junction bases left unmatched: 12. Germline V CDR1 and CDR2: MDHEN, SYDVKM. The CDR3 is CASNNPGQSRGYTF. In DNA, the CDR3 is TGTGCCAGCAATAACCCGGGACAGAGCCGTGGCTACACCTTC.

J is TRBJ2-3 and V is TRBV5-8, with 10 bases lining up with TRBD2. The V segment lost 4 bases and the J segment 0 bases; nucleotides outside the gene matches: 5. The germline V gene has CDR1 SGHTS and CDR2 YDEGEE. This CDR3 is 16 amino acids long. CDR3 nucleotide sequence: TGTGCCAGCAGCAGTGCGACTAGCGGGAGCACAGATACGCAGTATTTT. The encoded protein is CASSSATSGSTDTQYF.

This sequence joins TRBV5-1 and TRBJ1-1; a weak D match, TRBD1 (6 bases). The germline gives CDR1 SGHRS, CDR2 YFSETQ. V shed 2 bases and J shed 0 bases, with 14 bases lying between them. The CDR3 runs to 16 residues. Written as DNA, the CDR3 is TGCGCCAGCAGCTTAACCTCGGGACACATGAACACTGAAGCTTTCTTT. This encodes CASSLTSGHMNTEAFF.

J is TRBJ2-7 and V is TRBV6-4; TRBD2 aligns across 9 bases. V dropped 4 bases and J dropped 2; count of bases not matched to a gene: 9. Germline CDR1 is MRHNA and CDR2 is SNTAGT. This CDR3 spans 16 amino acids. The DNA of the CDR3 is TGTGCCAGCAGTGCCTCCAAGGGCGGGAGGGCCTACGAGCAGTACTTC. Amino acid sequence: CASSASKGGRAYEQYF.

V is TRBV5-1 and J is TRBJ2-5, with 12 bases identical to TRBD1. V lost 0 bases and J lost 4; bases outside the gene matches: 4. Germline CDR1 is SGHRS and CDR2 is YFSETQ. The CDR3 spans 16 residues. The DNA of the CDR3 is TGCGCCAGCAGCTTGGAGGGACAGGGGGCAATAGAGACCCAGTACTTC. Translated, it gives CASSLEGQGAIETQYF.

The J gene is TRBJ1-4, the V gene TRBV4-3; 10 bases map to TRBD1. With 4 bases clipped from V and 0 bases from J, the junction kept 5 bases outside the gene matches. The CDR3 runs to 17 residues. CDR1 is LGHNA and CDR2 is YSLEER in the germline V gene. CDR3 sequence reads: CASSLRTGGATNEKLFF. The CDR3 DNA reads as TGCGCCAGCAGCCTAAGGACAGGGGGTGCAACTAATGAAAAACTGTTTTTT.

The V call is TRBV27, the J call TRBJ2-7, with 11 bases lining up with TRBD1. This CDR3 has 14 amino acids. Per germline, CDR1 MNHEY and CDR2 SMNVEV (reference sequence). The junction had 5 bases not matched to a gene; V was cut back by 3 bases and J by 7 bases. The CDR3 is CASSFGQGANEQYF. CDR3 DNA sequence: TGTGCCAGCAGTTTCGGACAGGGGGCGAATGAGCAGTACTTC.

This chain joins TRBV4-3 and TRBJ2-2; 7 positions match TRBD1. The J segment lost 2 bases and the V segment lost 4 bases, leaving 7 bases of the junction unmatched. Germline CDR1 and CDR2: LGHNA and YSLEER. This CDR3 is 16 amino acids long. CDR3 in amino acids: CASSRLTGANTGELFF. The CDR3 DNA sequence: TGCGCCAGCAGCCGGTTAACAGGGGCCAACACCGGGGAGCTGTTTTTT.

This chain uses TRBV5-4 with TRBJ1-1; TRBD1 aligns across 10 bases. Germline loops: CDR1 SGHNT, CDR2 YYREEE (reference sequence). Germline trimming cut 4 bases from V and 5 bases from J; bases unmatched to any gene: 5. This CDR3 is built from 14 residues. The CDR3 loop is CASSRRDRGTEAFF. The DNA of the CDR3 is TGTGCCAGCAGCCGCCGGGACAGGGGAACTGAAGCTTTCTTT.

V is TRBV19 and J is TRBJ1-5, with 10 bases that match TRBD1. After removal of 3 bases from V and 2 bases from J, the junction contained 7 bases not matched to a gene. Per the germline V gene, CDR1 is LNHDA and CDR2 is SQIVND (reference sequence). The CDR3 length is 17 residues. DNA of the CDR3: TGTGCCAGTAGTATTAGACAGGGGGCGGTGGGCAATCAGCCCCAGCATTTT. It specifies CASSIRQGAVGNQPQHF. Together with reference TRBV19 and TRBJ1-5, the CDR3 gives the full variable domain: DGGITQSPKYLFRKEGQNVTLSCEQNLNHDAMYWYRQDPGQGLRLIYYSQIVNDFQKGDIAEGYSVSREKKESFPLTVTSAQKNPTAFYLCASSIRQGAVGNQPQHFGDGTRLSIL.

The rearrangement joins TRBV5-1 to TRBJ2-1; 10 nucleotides agree with TRBD2. Trimming removed 4 bases from V and 6 bases from J; junction bases left unmatched: 7. The CDR3 is 15 residues long. Germline V gene lookup returns CDR1 SGHRS and CDR2 YFSETQ. The CDR3 nucleotides read TGCGCCAGCAGCCTTATGGCTAGCGGGAGCAATGAGCAGTTCTTC. Translated, it gives CASSLMASGSNEQFF.

This chain uses TRBV5-5 with TRBJ2-3; D uncertain. V shed 3 bases and J shed 2 bases, with 7 bases lying between them. Germline V gene data show CDR1 as SGHKS and CDR2 as YYEKEE (reference sequence). This CDR3 has 13 amino acids. CDR3 loop: CASSSPLTDTQYF. The CDR3 nucleotides read TGTGCCAGCAGCTCCCCTCTCACAGATACGCAGTATTTT.

J is TRBJ2-1 and V is TRBV4-3; tentative D call: TRBD2 (6 bases). The V end lost 4 bases, the J end lost 0 bases, and 10 bases lay between the germline ends. The germline CDR1 and CDR2 sequences are LGHNA and YSLEER. The CDR3 runs to 15 residues. The CDR3 region is CASSPGTGSYNEQFF. The CDR3 nucleotides read TGCGCCAGCAGCCCGGGGACTGGCTCCTACAATGAGCAGTTCTTC.

The gene calls are TRBV30 and TRBJ2-1; perhaps TRBD1 as D (6 bases). Trimming left V 6 bases short and J 8 bases short, with 11 bases between. Per germline, CDR1 GTSNPN and CDR2 SVGIG (reference sequence). The CDR3 loop spans 11 amino acids. CDR3 DNA: TGTGCCTGCCAGGGGCTTCATGAGCAGTTCTTC. Translation gives CACQGLHEQFF.

V gene TRBV9 combines with J gene TRBJ2-1; D possibly corresponds to TRBD2 (7 bases). The CDR3 covers 14 residues. The germline V gene has CDR1 SGDLS and CDR2 YYNGEE. V was cut by 3 bases and J by 8 bases, with 15 bases left in between. The CDR3 here is CASSEGGPQHEQFF. The DNA of the CDR3 is TGTGCCAGCAGCGAGGGGGGGCCTCAGCATGAGCAGTTCTTC.

The rearrangement uses TRBV28 and TRBJ1-1; D unclear. V lost 5 bases to trimming and J lost 4 bases, with 20 bases between them. From germline, CDR1 is MDHEN and CDR2 SYDVKM. The CDR3 has 16 residues. CDR3 in amino acids: CASSGPPQYLPTEAFF. The CDR3 DNA sequence: TGTGCCAGCAGTGGGCCCCCACAGTATCTTCCCACTGAAGCTTTCTTT.

The CDR3 bases are TGTGCCTCGTCGGGACGGACAGATAACACCGGGGAGCTGTTTTTT. This encodes CASSGRTDNTGELFF. The chain is built from TRBV10-3 and TRBJ2-2, with a tentative D call TRBD1 (6 bases). Trimming took 11 bases from V and 2 from J, leaving 18 bases between them. Germline assignment: CDR1 ENHRY and CDR2 SYGVKD. The CDR3 extends over 15 amino acids.

The chain has TRBV11-2 and TRBJ2-2; TRBD2 matches at 9 bases. Trimming removed 0 bases from V and 3 bases from J; junction bases left unmatched: 5. Germline V gene sequence: CDR1 SGHAT, CDR2 FQNNGV. The CDR3 sequence is 17 residues long. The chain's CDR3 is CASSLDNVAGDTGELFF. The CDR3 DNA follows: TGTGCCAGCAGCTTAGATAACGTAGCGGGAGACACCGGGGAGCTGTTTTTT.

The V and J genes are TRBV7-6 and TRBJ2-5; 11 nucleotides align to TRBD2. This CDR3 is built from 17 residues. J lost 4 bases, V lost 1 base, and 8 bases had no gene match. Germline V gene sequence: CDR1 SGHVS, CDR2 FNYEAQ. CDR3 amino acids: CASSLGASGRPLETQYF. The CDR3 DNA follows: TGTGCCAGCAGCTTAGGGGCTAGCGGGAGGCCCCTAGAGACCCAGTACTTC.

Only one count was recorded for this clone. The J gene is TRBJ2-7, the V gene TRBV7-2; 10 nucleotides line up with TRBD2. Germline values: CDR1 SGHTA, CDR2 FQGNSA. This CDR3 has 19 amino acids. The trim removed 4 bases at V and 2 bases at J, leaving 17 bases unmatched. CDR3: CASSSQSPRLAGKTYEQYF. The CDR3 coding sequence is TGTGCCAGCAGCTCACAAAGCCCCCGACTAGCGGGCAAGACCTACGAGCAGTACTTC.

This chain connects TRBV14 to TRBJ2-7; possibly TRBD2 for D (6 bases). CDR1 and CDR2 from the germline V gene are SGHDN and FVKESK. This CDR3 comprises 14 residues. The V gene lost 3 bases and the J gene lost 8 bases, with 17 bases spanning the gap. CDR3 residues: CASSQSSARFQQYF. The CDR3 DNA reads as TGTGCCAGCAGCCAGTCTAGCGCCCGCTTTCAGCAGTACTTC.

The chain joins TRBV19 to TRBJ1-2; D gene ambiguous. Germline CDR1 reads LNHDA; CDR2 reads SQIVND (reference sequence). The CDR3 length is 11 residues. Trimming pared 4 bases from V and 6 bases from J, leaving 6 bases between. The CDR3: CASSTGNGYTF. CDR3 in DNA: TGTGCCAGTAGTACGGGGAATGGCTACACCTTC.